One sample yielded the 19 T cell receptor beta chains listed below, sequenced in a study of blood T cell repertoires in COVID-19. TCRdb's table, derived via immunoSEQ multiplex PCR, lists solely in-frame clones and lacks some. The sample shows tens of thousands of clones, 68% of them seen only once. Material for sequencing was peripheral blood. These TCRs come from a woman in her 70s with acute or convalescent COVID-19.

J is TRBJ2-3 and V is TRBV29-1; possibly TRBD2 for D (6 bases). Germline loops: CDR1 SQVTM, CDR2 ANQGSEA. The V end was cut by 8 bases, the J end by 3 bases, with 18 bases between. CDR3 length: 14 residues. The CDR3 DNA is TGCAGCACGAGAGGGCTAGCGAGTACAGATACGCAGTATTTT. Translating it yields CSTRGLASTDTQYF.

The V and J genes are TRBV6-5 and TRBJ1-4, with TRBD1 matching 7 bases. Germline V CDR1 and CDR2: MNHEY, SVGAGI. The CDR3 loop spans 14 amino acids. V dropped 7 bases and J dropped 3; count of bases not matched to a gene: 5. The CDR3 spells CASKTGDANEKLFF. CDR3 coding DNA: TGTGCCAGCAAAACAGGGGATGCTAATGAAAAACTGTTTTTT.

The V and J genes are TRBV11-2 and TRBJ1-6; D call uncertain. Trimming shortened V by 0 bases and J by 5 bases, and 11 bases separated the two germline ends. Germline V gene lookup returns CDR1 SGHAT and CDR2 FQNNGV. The CDR3 is 16 residues long. The CDR3 region has the DNA TGTGCCAGCAGCTTAGACTTGGCGGCGAATAATTCACCCCTCCACTTT. This codes for CASSLDLAANNSPLHF.

This clone came up once. The CDR3 coding sequence is TGTGCCAGCAGCCAAGATACAGGGATGGTCCATGGCTACACCTTC. Translation gives CASSQDTGMVHGYTF. This chain uses TRBV3-1 (or the pseudogene TRBV3-2) with TRBJ1-2, with D possibly TRBD1 on 6 matching bases. Germline V CDR1 and CDR2: LGHDT, YNNKEL (reference sequence). The CDR3 contains 15 residues. V lost 0 bases to trimming and J lost 6 bases, with 14 bases between them.

V and J are TRBV3-1 (or the pseudogene TRBV3-2) and TRBJ2-1, with 9 bases matching TRBD1. The CDR3 has 13 residues. J was trimmed by 8 bases and V by 4 bases; bases with no gene match: 3. Germline values: CDR1 LGHDT, CDR2 YNNKEL (reference sequence). CDR3 nucleotide sequence: TGTGCCAGCAGCCCCTGGACAGGGGATGAGCAGTTCTTC. It specifies CASSPWTGDEQFF.

The chain is built from TRBV7-3 and TRBJ2-3, with 7 bases that match TRBD2. Germline CDR1 reads SGHTA; CDR2 reads FQGTGA. The V gene end was trimmed by 5 bases and the J gene end by 4 bases; junction bases not matched to a gene: 12. The CDR3 is made up of 16 amino acids. The CDR3 region is CASSPPGGGPSDTQYF. Here the CDR3 DNA reads TGTGCCAGCAGCCCCCCTGGGGGAGGGCCCTCAGATACGCAGTATTTT.

This sequence joins TRBV12-3 or TRBV12-4 and TRBJ1-2; the D gene is possibly TRBD1 (5 bases). The CDR3 is made up of 12 amino acids. With 5 bases removed from V and 7 bases from J, the gap between germline ends came to 11 bases. The CDR3 DNA reads as TGTGCCAGCAGTCTTTCAGGGTCTGGCTACACCTTC. Amino acid sequence: CASSLSGSGYTF.

The chain carries TRBV6-5 and TRBJ2-7, with TRBD1 matching over 10 bases. CDR3 length equals 16 residues. J was trimmed by 5 bases and V by 1 base; bases with no gene match: 8. CDR1 MNHEY and CDR2 SVGAGI come from the germline V gene. CDR3 nucleotide sequence: TGTGCCAGCAGTTACTGGGGACAGGGGCCCACGAACGAGCAGTACTTC. Amino acids: CASSYWGQGPTNEQYF.

This rearrangement joins TRBV29-1 to TRBJ1-1; 7 nucleotides align to TRBD1. Germline V lookup: CDR1 SQVTM, CDR2 ANQGSEA. The CDR3 is 13 amino acids. Trimming cost V 7 bases and J 1 base; bases outside gene matches: 6. The CDR3 region has the DNA TGCAGCGGCGGACAGGTTTCGAACACTGAAGCTTTCTTT. Translation gives CSGGQVSNTEAFF.

The rearrangement uses TRBV25-1 and TRBJ1-5; possible D gene TRBD1, 5 bases. Germline loops: CDR1 MGHDK, CDR2 SYGVNS. Trimming stripped 6 bases from V and 4 bases from J, with 16 bases between. This CDR3 region has 15 residues. CDR3 loop: CASRPKGRGNQPQHF. CDR3 nucleotide sequence: TGTGCCAGCAGGCCAAAGGGGAGGGGAAATCAGCCCCAGCATTTT.

Here the CDR3 reads CASSLTGASYNEQFF. The CDR3 DNA reads as TGTGCCAGCAGTTTGACTGGCGCCTCCTACAATGAGCAGTTCTTC. This rearrangement joins TRBV27 to TRBJ2-1; D is ambiguous. With 3 bases removed from V and 0 bases from J, the gap between germline ends came to 9 bases. Germline loops: CDR1 MNHEY, CDR2 SMNVEV (reference sequence). There are 15 residues in the CDR3.

The chain joins TRBV13 to TRBJ1-4; 10 bases are shared with TRBD1. Germline assignment: CDR1 PRHDT and CDR2 FYEKMQ (reference sequence). Germline trimming cut 5 bases from V and 8 bases from J; bases unmatched to any gene: 5. The length of the CDR3 is 14 residues. The CDR3 loop is CASSRGQGGEKLFF. The CDR3 DNA sequence: TGTGCCAGCAGCCGAGGACAGGGGGGAGAAAAACTGTTTTTT.

In regard to this clone: This same CDR3 is encoded by further DNA sequences in the sample. The chain has TRBV6-2 or TRBV6-3 and TRBJ1-5; D gene uncertain. From germline, CDR1 is MNHEY and CDR2 SVGEGT. This CDR3 is 12 amino acids long. The V and J ends lost 2 bases and 6 bases respectively, with 5 bases between them. In DNA form, the CDR3 reads TGTGCCAGCAGTTACGTACTTCAGCCCCAGCATTTT. This codes for CASSYVLQPQHF.

The chain couples TRBV27 to TRBJ2-7, with a possible D match to TRBD1 (6 bases). CDR1 and CDR2 (germline): MNHEY, SMNVEV (reference sequence). Trimming stripped 0 bases from V and 3 bases from J, with 12 bases between. This CDR3 comprises 15 residues. CDR3 amino acids: CASSLSWGLYYEQYF. DNA for the CDR3: TGTGCCAGCAGTTTATCCTGGGGGCTATACTACGAGCAGTACTTC.

The chain combines TRBV5-1 with TRBJ2-7, with D possibly TRBD2 on 5 matching bases. This CDR3 region has 14 residues. Germline V gene data show CDR1 as SGHRS and CDR2 as YFSETQ. Trimming removed 0 bases at V and 6 bases at J, with 13 bases between. DNA for the CDR3: TGCGCCAGCAGCTTGGGACTACCTCTCTCCGAGCAGTACTTC. As protein: CASSLGLPLSEQYF.

This chain links TRBV28 with TRBJ2-7; 8 bases map to TRBD1. The V and J ends lost 4 bases and 1 base, in that order; junction bases with no gene match: 6. The CDR3 contains 15 residues. Germline-derived CDR1 and CDR2 are MDHEN and SYDVKM. CDR3 nucleotides: TGTGCCAGCAGTTCGCCAGGGGGCACTTCCTACGAGCAGTACTTC. Its translation: CASSSPGGTSYEQYF.

This clone has a single count. This rearrangement joins TRBV28 to TRBJ2-7; TRBD2 aligns across 14 bases. The germline gives CDR1 MDHEN, CDR2 SYDVKM. V was pared by 4 bases and J by 5 bases, with 4 bases of the junction left unmatched. The CDR3 loop spans 15 amino acids. The CDR3 loop is CASSSGTSGSNEQYF. The CDR3 bases are TGTGCCAGCAGTTCAGGGACTAGCGGGAGCAACGAGCAGTACTTC.

This chain uses TRBV5-6 with TRBJ2-2, with TRBD1 matching 8 bases. Germline lookup yields CDR1 SGHDT and CDR2 YYEEEE. The CDR3 totals 15 residues. V gave up 4 bases and J gave up 4 bases; unmatched junction bases: 6. In DNA, the CDR3 is TGTGCCAGCAGCCCCACTGGGACAGGCACCGGGGAGCTGTTTTTT. Residues: CASSPTGTGTGELFF.

CDR3 nucleotide sequence: TGTGCCACCAGTGATTCGACGACAGGGGCGGGAGGCTACACCTTC. It yields the protein CATSDSTTGAGGYTF. The J gene is TRBJ1-2, the V gene TRBV24-1; the match to TRBD1 covers 8 bases. This CDR3 has 15 residues. With 2 bases clipped from V and 8 bases from J, the junction kept 9 bases outside the gene matches. Germline CDR1 is KGHDR and CDR2 is SFDVKD.